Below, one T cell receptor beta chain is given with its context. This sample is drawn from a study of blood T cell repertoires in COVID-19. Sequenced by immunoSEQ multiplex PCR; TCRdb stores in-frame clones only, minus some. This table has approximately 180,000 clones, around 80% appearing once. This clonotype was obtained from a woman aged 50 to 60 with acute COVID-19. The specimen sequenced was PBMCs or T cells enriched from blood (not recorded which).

The CDR3 here is CASSIPRGGGSEAFF. The DNA for the CDR3 is TGTGCCAGTAGTATCCCGAGGGGGGGAGGGTCTGAAGCTTTCTTT. The chain employs TRBV19 and TRBJ1-1; D is possibly TRBD1 (6 bases). CDR1 LNHDA and CDR2 SQIVND come from the germline V gene (reference sequence). V lost 3 bases to trimming and J lost 6 bases, with 17 bases between them. The CDR3 is made up of 15 amino acids. The full variable domain, rest sourced from reference TRBV19 and TRBJ1-1, is DGGITQSPKYLFRKEGQNVTLSCEQNLNHDAMYWYRQDPGQGLRLIYYSQIVNDFQKGDIAEGYSVSREKKESFPLTVTSAQKNPTAFYLCASSIPRGGGSEAFFGQGTRLTVV.